A selection of T cell receptor beta chains follows, all from one sample in a study of T cells after yellow fever vaccination. TCRdb analysed the 5' RACE reads with MiXCR anew, one entry per CDR3 protein. The sample lists about 210,000 distinct CDR3 sequences, over 6.5% seen once, with about 1% in the top ten. The sample was CD4+ T cells sorted from PBMCs, taken on the day of the yellow fever booster vaccination. The source is a man aged 25 to 40 who received the YFV17D yellow fever vaccine. The CDR3 runs from the conserved cysteine through the conserved F or W. Fields, in order: D gene, J gene, V gene, clone size, CDR3 protein, CDR3 DNA. A D gene is named only where the DNA matches it firmly. A clone size is listed for some rows: how often the clone was seen (once, few, many), or a class if it is expanded.

D gene: NA; J gene: TRBJ1-1; V gene: TRBV20-1; clone size: NA; CDR3 protein: CSARVPPLNTEAFF; CDR3 DNA: TGCAGTGCTAGAGTACCACCCCTGAACACTGAAGCTTTCTTT
D gene: NA; J gene: TRBJ2-1; V gene: TRBV6-5; clone size: many; CDR3 protein: CASSYSGAAGRQNEQFF; CDR3 DNA: TGTGCCAGCAGTTACTCCGGGGCGGCGGGCCGCCAAAATGAGCAGTTCTTC
D gene: TRBD2; J gene: TRBJ2-1; V gene: TRBV6-1; clone size: NA; CDR3 protein: CASSRRGLAAYNEQFF; CDR3 DNA: TGTGCCAGCTCGCGTCGAGGACTAGCGGCCTACAATGAGCAGTTCTTC
D gene: NA; J gene: TRBJ2-3; V gene: TRBV6-1; clone size: NA; CDR3 protein: CASTGPLRTDTQYF; CDR3 DNA: TGTGCCAGCACCGGACCTCTCCGCACAGATACGCAGTATTTT
D gene: NA; J gene: TRBJ2-6; V gene: TRBV4-3; clone size: many; CDR3 protein: CASSSQFTSGANVLTF; CDR3 DNA: TGCGCCAGCAGCTCTCAATTCACCTCTGGGGCCAACGTCCTGACTTTC
D gene: TRBD2; J gene: TRBJ2-3; V gene: TRBV11-3; clone size: many; CDR3 protein: CASSDTSGRSTQYF; CDR3 DNA: TGTGCCAGCAGCGATACTAGCGGGAGGAGTACGCAGTATTTT
D gene: NA; J gene: TRBJ1-1; V gene: TRBV10-3; clone size: few; CDR3 protein: CAAHSGHRNVEAFF; CDR3 DNA: TGTGCCGCCCATTCGGGACACCGGAACGTTGAAGCTTTCTTT
D gene: NA; J gene: TRBJ2-5; V gene: TRBV12-3/TRBV12-4; clone size: few; CDR3 protein: CATRRTPQETQYF; CDR3 DNA: TGTGCCACTCGACGGACTCCCCAAGAGACCCAGTACTTC
D gene: TRBD1; J gene: TRBJ1-6; V gene: TRBV7-9; clone size: NA; CDR3 protein: CASSPLDRLDSPLHF; CDR3 DNA: TGTGCCAGCAGCCCATTGGACAGGTTGGATTCACCCCTCCACTTT
D gene: TRBD2; J gene: TRBJ2-7; V gene: TRBV20-1; clone size: few; CDR3 protein: CSARDGRTSGAYEQYF; CDR3 DNA: TGCAGTGCTAGAGATGGTAGAACTAGCGGGGCCTACGAGCAGTACTTC
D gene: NA; J gene: TRBJ2-1; V gene: TRBV14; clone size: NA; CDR3 protein: CASSENSHSRNEQFF; CDR3 DNA: TGTGCCAGCAGCGAGAACTCTCATAGTAGGAATGAGCAGTTCTTC
D gene: NA; J gene: TRBJ2-3; V gene: TRBV6-2/TRBV6-3; clone size: many; CDR3 protein: CASKNRLTSTDTQYF; CDR3 DNA: TGTGCCAGCAAAAATAGACTAACTAGCACAGATACGCAGTATTTT
D gene: NA; J gene: TRBJ2-2; V gene: TRBV23-1; clone size: NA; CDR3 protein: CASSQSTGENTGELFF; CDR3 DNA: TGCGCCAGCAGTCAATCTACGGGGGAAAACACCGGGGAGCTGTTTTTT
D gene: TRBD2; J gene: TRBJ2-1; V gene: TRBV5-1; clone size: many; CDR3 protein: CASSAARTSGTLGEQFF; CDR3 DNA: TGCGCCAGCAGCGCCGCCCGAACTAGCGGGACCCTGGGTGAGCAGTTCTTC
D gene: NA; J gene: TRBJ2-1; V gene: TRBV11-2; clone size: many; CDR3 protein: CASSRRAGHDNEQFF; CDR3 DNA: TGTGCCAGCAGCCGACGAGCAGGGCACGACAATGAGCAGTTCTTC
D gene: NA; J gene: TRBJ2-5; V gene: TRBV30; clone size: NA; CDR3 protein: CAWRTQETQYF; CDR3 DNA: TGTGCCTGGAGAACGCAAGAGACCCAGTACTTC
D gene: TRBD1; J gene: TRBJ2-1; V gene: TRBV12-3/TRBV12-4; clone size: many; CDR3 protein: CASSPGTVSYNEQFF; CDR3 DNA: TGTGCCAGCAGTCCGGGGACAGTCTCCTACAATGAGCAGTTCTTC
D gene: NA; J gene: TRBJ1-1; V gene: TRBV5-1; clone size: NA; CDR3 protein: CASSPHVGPEAFF; CDR3 DNA: TGCGCCAGCAGCCCCCATGTGGGTCCTGAAGCTTTCTTT